These 17 T cell receptor beta chains share one sample of origin, sequenced in a study of blood T cell repertoires in COVID-19. Profiling relied on immunoSEQ multiplex PCR, and the TCRdb table lists in-frame clones only, not all of them. The sample lists about 70,000 clones, roughly 85% occurring once. The sequenced material came from peripheral blood. The origin of the receptors is an elderly man with acute or convalescent COVID-19.

The rearrangement joins TRBV5-1 to TRBJ1-2; tentatively, D is TRBD1 (6 bases). Between the trimmed V and J ends, which lost 4 bases and 0 bases, there was a span of 10 bases. Germline CDR1 reads SGHRS; CDR2 reads YFSETQ. The CDR3 totals 14 residues. The CDR3 DNA reads as TGCGCCAGCAGCCTGGACAGTGCTAACTATGGCTACACCTTC. Amino acid sequence: CASSLDSANYGYTF.

The chain joins TRBV7-7 to TRBJ2-1; 12 bases align to TRBD2. The CDR3 totals 17 residues. The V gene's germline CDR1 is SSHAT and CDR2 FNYEAQ (reference sequence). V gave up 5 bases and J gave up 5 bases; unmatched junction bases: 10. The CDR3 is CASSLNPTSGGNNEQFF. In DNA form, the CDR3 reads TGTGCCAGCAGCCTCAATCCGACTAGCGGGGGCAACAATGAGCAGTTCTTC.

This clone appeared a few times. This chain links TRBV10-1 with TRBJ2-5, with D perhaps TRBD2 (7 bases). The CDR3 is made up of 16 amino acids. V lost 4 bases and J lost 4, with 19 bases in between. Germline V CDR1 and CDR2: WNHNN, SYGVQD (reference sequence). The chain's CDR3 is CASSAGGAGEGETQYF. The CDR3 DNA sequence: TGCGCCAGCAGTGCGGGCGGAGCAGGGGAGGGAGAGACCCAGTACTTC.

The genes are TRBV14 and TRBJ1-2; the match to TRBD1 covers 9 bases. Per the germline V gene, CDR1 is SGHDN and CDR2 is FVKESK. The CDR3 consists of 22 residues. With V trimmed by 3 bases and J by 1 base, 24 bases remained unmatched. CDR3 sequence reads: CASSQLNSVPARDRAYNYGYTF. The DNA for the CDR3 is TGTGCCAGCAGCCAGTTAAACTCAGTCCCGGCCCGGGACAGGGCCTATAACTATGGCTACACCTTC.

V gene TRBV19 combines with J gene TRBJ1-3, with D unresolved. This CDR3 contains 13 residues. V lost 7 bases to trimming and J lost 2 bases, with 9 bases between them. The germline V gene has CDR1 LNHDA and CDR2 SQIVND (reference sequence). In DNA, the CDR3 is TGTGCCAGTACTCAGGTCACTGGAAACACCATATATTTT. Translation: CASTQVTGNTIYF.

The chain links TRBV29-1 to TRBJ2-7; the D gene is possibly TRBD1 (5 bases). In germline, CDR1 is SQVTM, CDR2 ANQGSEA. Trimming removed 2 bases from V and 4 bases from J, with 12 bases in between. The CDR3 totals 13 residues. The CDR3 protein is CSVEQGSIYEQYF. DNA of the CDR3: TGCAGCGTTGAACAGGGTAGCATATACGAGCAGTACTTC.

The V call is TRBV7-9, the J call TRBJ1-3; 10 bases match TRBD1. The CDR3 runs 17 residues. V was clipped by 5 bases and J by 6 bases; unmatched bases: 13. The germline V gene has CDR1 SEHNR and CDR2 FQNEAQ (reference sequence). The CDR3 spells CASSAGDRGMGENTIYF. CDR3 DNA sequence: TGTGCCAGCAGCGCTGGGGACAGGGGAATGGGCGAAAACACCATATATTTT.

V usage is TRBV24-1 and J usage is TRBJ1-2; 9 bases are a match to TRBD1. With 3 bases clipped from V and 6 bases from J, the junction kept 7 bases outside the gene matches. The CDR3 sequence is 15 residues long. Germline CDR1 reads KGHDR; CDR2 reads SFDVKD. The CDR3 loop is CATSDPQGQGNGYTF. The CDR3 nucleotides read TGTGCCACCAGTGATCCTCAAGGACAGGGGAATGGCTACACCTTC.

This clone came up once. V gene TRBV7-8 combines with J gene TRBJ2-2, with 7 bases fitting TRBD2. V lost 4 bases, J lost 6 bases, and 8 bases stayed unmatched. CDR3 length: 15 amino acids. Germline CDR1 reads SGHVS; CDR2 reads FQNEAQ. CDR3 coding DNA: TGTGCCAGCAGCTCCCCGGAGCGGGGAGCCGGGGAGCTGTTTTTT. Translating gives CASSSPERGAGELFF.

This chain links TRBV6-2 or TRBV6-3 with TRBJ2-3; TRBD2 matches at 16 bases. V was pared by 2 bases and J by 1 base, with 12 bases of the junction left unmatched. The CDR3 is 21 amino acids. The germline V gene has CDR1 MNHEY and CDR2 SVGEGT. CDR3 sequence (DNA): TGTGCCAGCAGTTACCCTTCCGTGGGACTAGCGGGGGGGCCCGGCACAGATACGCAGTATTTT. Protein product: CASSYPSVGLAGGPGTDTQYF.

The rearrangement links TRBV7-2 to TRBJ2-2, with 12 bases fitting TRBD2. The V segment lost 5 bases and the J segment 3 bases; nucleotides outside the gene matches: 4. The CDR3 loop spans 16 amino acids. Germline CDR1 SGHTA, CDR2 FQGNSA. CDR3 loop: CASSTRLAGDTGELFF. CDR3 in DNA: TGTGCCAGCAGCACTAGACTAGCGGGGGACACCGGGGAGCTGTTTTTT.

This rearrangement joins TRBV24-1 to TRBJ2-7; 9 nucleotides match TRBD1. There are 14 residues in the CDR3. From germline, CDR1 is KGHDR and CDR2 SFDVKD. Trimming cost V 6 bases and J 3 bases; bases outside gene matches: 5. In DNA, the CDR3 is TGTGCCACCAGTCCCGGGACAGGGAGCTACGAGCAGTACTTC. This codes for CATSPGTGSYEQYF.

The chain carries TRBV11-3 and TRBJ2-3; 7 bases agree with TRBD1. CDR1 and CDR2 (germline): SGHNT, YENEEA. V lost 2 bases to trimming and J lost 3 bases; unmatched junction nucleotides: 5. This CDR3 has 15 residues. CDR3 coding DNA: TGTGCCAGCAGCTTAAGGCAGGGGGTTACAGATACGCAGTATTTT. It specifies CASSLRQGVTDTQYF.

The chain combines TRBV4-3 with TRBJ1-3; 7 bases align to TRBD1. The CDR3 contains 17 residues. Unmatched junction bases numbered 13, after V lost 4 bases and J lost 4 bases. Germline V gives CDR1 LGHNA, CDR2 YSLEER. The CDR3 loop is CASSLSSTGKLGNTIYF. The CDR3 bases are TGCGCCAGCAGCCTTTCATCGACAGGGAAACTCGGAAACACCATATATTTT.

This clone was observed many times. The CDR3 nucleotides are TGTGCCAGCAGCGTAGACACAGGGGGGTACGAGCAGTACTTC. Translation: CASSVDTGGYEQYF. The V and J genes are TRBV9 and TRBJ2-7, with TRBD1 matching over 8 bases. This CDR3 is 14 amino acids long. V was pared by 0 bases and J by 4 bases, with 3 bases of the junction left unmatched. Germline V gene sequence: CDR1 SGDLS, CDR2 YYNGEE.

The CDR3: CASSESGTGLDTQYF. CDR3 nucleotide sequence: TGTGCCAGCAGTGAATCCGGGACAGGGTTGGATACGCAGTATTTT. V is TRBV6-4 and J is TRBJ2-3; 9 bases are a match to TRBD1. The trim removed 3 bases at V and 6 bases at J, leaving 7 bases unmatched. Germline CDR1 reads MRHNA; CDR2 reads SNTAGT. The CDR3 extends over 15 amino acids.

The rearrangement joins TRBV7-2 to TRBJ2-1; TRBD1 might be the D (5 bases). The CDR3 runs 12 residues. Trimming shortened V by 5 bases and J by 10 bases, and 12 bases separated the two germline ends. Germline loops: CDR1 SGHTA, CDR2 FQGNSA. The DNA for the CDR3 is TGTGCCAGCAGCCTTCTGGGGCGCGAGCAGTTCTTC. Amino acid sequence: CASSLLGREQFF.